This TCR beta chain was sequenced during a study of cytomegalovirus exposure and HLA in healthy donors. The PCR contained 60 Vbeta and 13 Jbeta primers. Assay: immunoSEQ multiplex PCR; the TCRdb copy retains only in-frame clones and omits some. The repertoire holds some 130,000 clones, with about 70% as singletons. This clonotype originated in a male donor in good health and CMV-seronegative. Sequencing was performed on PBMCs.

The CDR3 region is CASRGHLNTEAFF. Here the CDR3 DNA reads TGCGCCAGCAGGGGACACCTGAACACTGAAGCTTTCTTT. The chain links TRBV4-3 to TRBJ1-1; the D gene is possibly TRBD1 (6 bases). V was clipped by 6 bases and J by 0 bases, with 8 bases between them. CDR3 length: 13 residues. Germline lookup yields CDR1 LGHNA and CDR2 YSLEER.